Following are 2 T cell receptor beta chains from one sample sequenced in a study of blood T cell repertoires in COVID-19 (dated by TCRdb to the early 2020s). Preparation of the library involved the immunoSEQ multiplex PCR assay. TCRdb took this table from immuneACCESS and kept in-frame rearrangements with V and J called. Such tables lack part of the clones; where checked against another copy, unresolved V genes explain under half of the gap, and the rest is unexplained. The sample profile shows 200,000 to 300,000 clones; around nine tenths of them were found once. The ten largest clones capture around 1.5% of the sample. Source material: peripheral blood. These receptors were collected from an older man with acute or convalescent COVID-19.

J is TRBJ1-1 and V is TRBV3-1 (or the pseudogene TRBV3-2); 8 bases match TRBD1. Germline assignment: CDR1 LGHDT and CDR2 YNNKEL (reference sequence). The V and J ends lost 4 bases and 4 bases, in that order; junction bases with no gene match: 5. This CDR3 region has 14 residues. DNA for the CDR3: TGTGCCAGCAGCCTCGGACAGGGAGGCACTGAAGCTTTCTTT. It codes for CASSLGQGGTEAFF.

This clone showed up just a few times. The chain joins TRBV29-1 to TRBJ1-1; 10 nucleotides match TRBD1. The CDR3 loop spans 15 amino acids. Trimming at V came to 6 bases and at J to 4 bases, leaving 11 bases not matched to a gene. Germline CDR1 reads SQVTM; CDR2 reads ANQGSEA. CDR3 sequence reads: CSVLRDRGGGTEAFF. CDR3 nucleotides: TGCAGCGTCCTCCGGGACAGGGGCGGGGGCACTGAAGCTTTCTTT.